The TCR beta chain described here comes from a study of control samples from healthy donors and cancer patients. CDR1 and CDR2 (germline): GTSNPN, SVGIG (reference sequence). Trimming took 0 bases from V and 1 from J, leaving 12 bases between them. CDR3 length equals 15 residues. Some clones are missing from TCRdb's copy, which holds only in-frame ones; the method was immunoSEQ multiplex PCR. Here the sample spans roughly 47,000 clones, about 87% being singletons. This clonotype was obtained from a woman aged 60 to 75 with lung cancer. The sample taken for sequencing was PBMCs. The V gene is TRBV30, the J gene TRBJ1-2; D remains ambiguous. CDR3 amino acids: CAWSVPGWVNYGYTF. As DNA, the CDR3 is TGTGCCTGGAGTGTACCTGGTTGGGTTAACTATGGCTACACCTTC.